This TCR beta chain comes out of a study of blood T cell repertoires in COVID-19 (dated by TCRdb to 2020 to 2021). Notes on the research overall: Collaborator samples came from the United States, Italy and Spain and covered acute and convalescent phases of COVID-19. Where available, HLA class I and class II types were obtained from metadata supplied by the sample provider rather than from assay-based typing. Samples were obtained from the ongoing ImmuneRACE study (first 160 participants) and from about 1,300 subjects provided by 6 global collaborators. Deeply sampled blood TCRbeta repertoires from subjects exposed to, actively infected with, or recovered from COVID-19 were included in the dataset. The sample metadata nearly always contained a de-identified subject ID, COVID-19 status, age in years and sex. The material from the prospective study consisted of cDNA or gDNA derived from T cells, B-cell-depleted T cells, or PBMCs. The repertoires were released in a freely available public database meant as a resource for research on the immune response to SARS-CoV-2. Paper-wide results and their limitations: How much clinical and demographic metadata was included differed by source and by participant, and the metadata was provided uncurated.

TCRbeta CDR3 regions were amplified from genomic DNA using the immunoSEQ Assay, a bias-controlled multiplex PCR. Turning to the authors' computational methods: The number of nucleated cells in each sample was estimated from the amplification of reference gene primers within the assay. To quantify the absolute abundance of each unique TCRbeta CDR3 rearrangement, sequence reads were collapsed and filtered. For each sample, productive Simpson clonality was calculated by taking the square root of Simpson's diversity index across productive rearrangements. Entries here come from immuneACCESS through TCRdb and include only in-frame sequences with V and J called. Some clones fail to appear in such tables; in the studies checked, an unresolved V gene covers under half of the shortfall, and the cause of the remainder is unknown. The D gene and trimming were derived from the DNA, and the V and J assignments and clone size from that table. For this sample there are 150,000 to 200,000 clones; approximately 80% appear just once. The biggest ten clones account for approximately 12% of the sample.

Participants in the prospective study were aged about 18 to 89 years, lived in 24 United States geographic areas, and enrolled through a virtual design. In the prospective study, cohorts were assigned on the basis of participant-reported clinical history obtained from a screening survey and a study questionnaire. ImmuneRACE Cohort 3 recovered participants were defined by two consecutive negative NP/OP PCR tests, healthcare professional clearance, or symptom resolution. Each participant in the prospective study had whole blood, serum and a nasopharyngeal or oropharyngeal swab collected by mobile phlebotomists. Over a 2-month period, participants in the prospective study had the option of providing additional blood draws and questionnaires. Before DNA extraction, blood samples from the prospective study were shipped at room temperature or frozen. In the case of this clone: This clone's antigen is unknown. No much larger clonotype is one base removed from it; base qualities were not supplied.

Material: PBMCs or T cells enriched from blood (not recorded which). This clonotype was sampled from a man aged 45 to 65 who had recovered from COVID-19.

The DNA is TGTGCCAGCAGGTGGGGACAGGGGGGATCGTATGGCTACACCTTC. This encodes CASRWGQGGSYGYTF. Recombination connected TRBV6-5 to TRBJ1-2; a stretch of 11 junction bases matches TRBD1. V ends up 6 bases short and J 5 bases short, with an unmatched junction base count of 8. The CDR3 goes from the cysteine to the phenylalanine over 15 residues. This entry keeps only the CDR3 DNA: 45 bases, framed from base 1. The germline V gene yields MNHEY for CDR1 and SVGAGI for CDR2.